A selection of T cell receptor beta chains follows, all from one sample in a study of blood T cell repertoires in COVID-19. Assay: immunoSEQ multiplex PCR; the TCRdb copy retains only in-frame clones and omits some. Of 300,000 to 350,000 clones listed, 87% were seen once; the top ten hold approximately 9%. Sequencing was performed on PBMCs or T cells enriched from blood (not recorded which). The receptors stem from a woman aged 18-29 years who had recovered from COVID-19. Each CDR3 is given with its conserved first and last residue. The D gene is left open where the match is weak. The size entry is marked missing in some rows and otherwise reads once, few, many or a size class.

V	J	size	D	DNA	CDR3
TRBV6-5	TRBJ1-1	-	TRBD1	TGTGCCAGCAGTTCTCCGGCGACAGGGAGGACTGAAGCTTTCTTT	CASSSPATGRTEAFF
TRBV12-3/TRBV12-4	TRBJ1-1	-	-	TGTGCCAGCAGATACGGGGGTGAAGCTTTCTTT	CASRYGGEAFF
TRBV11-3	TRBJ1-4	-	-	TGTGCCAGCAGTTTAACCCCCGCTGAGAAGCTGTTTTTT	CASSLTPAEKLFF
TRBV7-9	TRBJ1-1	-	-	TGTGCCAGCAGCTCGGTCACGAACACTGAAGCTTTCTTT	CASSSVTNTEAFF
TRBV2	TRBJ2-3	-	-	TGTGCCAGCAGTGATGACTCAACTAGCACAGATACGCAGTATTTT	CASSDDSTSTDTQYF
TRBV5-4	TRBJ2-7	-	TRBD1	TGTGCCAGCAGCTTTTCCGGGACAGGGAGCTACGAGCAGTACTTC	CASSFSGTGSYEQYF
TRBV5-1	TRBJ2-3	-	-	TGCGCCAGCAGCTTTTCCGGGACAGATACGCAGTATTTT	CASSFSGTDTQYF
TRBV9	TRBJ2-2	-	-	TGTGCCAGCAGCGCGGGTTCGAACACCGGGGAGCTGTTTTTT	CASSAGSNTGELFF
TRBV15	TRBJ2-7	-	-	TGTGCCACCAGCAGAGAGCATAGGGGTTCCTACGAGCAGTACTTC	CATSREHRGSYEQYF
TRBV12-3/TRBV12-4	TRBJ2-5	-	TRBD2	TGTGCCAGCAGCGAGGGAGGGCGGGAGACCCAGTACTTC	CASSEGGRETQYF
TRBV7-3	TRBJ2-1	-	-	TGTGCCAGCAGCTTTGAGGGGACATCCTCCTACAATGAGCAGTTCTTC	CASSFEGTSSYNEQFF
TRBV13	TRBJ2-5	once	-	TGTGCCAGCAGCTCGGTACGAGAGACCCAGTACTTC	CASSSVRETQYF
TRBV5-1	TRBJ2-2	-	TRBD1	TGCGCCAGCAGCATAGAGGACAGGGGAGGGCTGTTTTTT	CASSIEDRGGLFF
TRBV2	TRBJ1-2	-	TRBD1	TGTGCCAGCAGCAACGGACAGGGCGCCAACTTTGGCTACACCTTC	CASSNGQGANFGYTF
TRBV19	TRBJ2-7	once	TRBD1	TGTGCCACCGGGACAGGGGATAAATACGAGCAGTACTTC	CATGTGDKYEQYF
TRBV11-3	TRBJ2-2	few	TRBD1	TGTGCCAGCAGCGGAGGGACAGGGTTTTTGGGCACGAACACCGGGGAGCTGTTTTTT	CASSGGTGFLGTNTGELFF
TRBV9	TRBJ1-5	-	-	TGTGCCAGCAGCCAGACAGGATATAGCAATCAGCCCCAGCATTTT	CASSQTGYSNQPQHF
TRBV20-1	TRBJ1-2	-	-	TGCAGTGCGGGAGGGGCCAGTGGCTACACCTTC	CSAGGASGYTF
TRBV4-1	TRBJ1-2	once	TRBD1	TGCGCCAGCAGCCCCCTAGACAGGGGCTATGGCTACACCTTC	CASSPLDRGYGYTF
TRBV2	TRBJ1-1	-	TRBD1	TGTGCCAGGGGGACAGAGAGTATGAACACTGAAGCTTTCTTT	CARGTESMNTEAFF
TRBV6-5	TRBJ1-1	-	-	TGTGCCAGCAGTTACTCCCCGGGACTGCCGAACACTGAAGCTTTCTTT	CASSYSPGLPNTEAFF
TRBV5-1	TRBJ2-2	-	-	TGCGCCAGCAAGGCGGGCTCGAACACCGGGGAGCTGTTTTTT	CASKAGSNTGELFF
TRBV6-2/TRBV6-3	TRBJ2-7	-	-	TGTGCCAGCAGTTCGGGAAGAAGGACGAGCTCCTACGAGCAGTACTTC	CASSSGRRTSSYEQYF
TRBV18	TRBJ1-1	-	TRBD1	TGTGCCAGCTCTACATCAGGGGGGAGCTTAGTAGCGGACACTGAAGCTTTCTTT	CASSTSGGSLVADTEAFF
TRBV7-9	TRBJ1-3	-	TRBD1	TGTGCCAGCAGCGTGGGACAGGTCCAACGCCTCTCTGGAAACACCATATATTTT	CASSVGQVQRLSGNTIYF
TRBV11-2	TRBJ2-1	-	-	TGTGCCAGCAGCTTAGGTGGCGCGGCAAGGTACAATGAGCAGTTCTTC	CASSLGGAARYNEQFF
TRBV5-1	TRBJ1-1	-	TRBD1	TGCGCCAGCAGCTTGGCGGGGACAGGGATGAACACTGAAGCTTTCTTT	CASSLAGTGMNTEAFF
TRBV7-2	TRBJ1-3	few	-	TGTGCCAGCAGCTTATACAGGGCAGGAAACACCATATATTTT	CASSLYRAGNTIYF
TRBV18	TRBJ1-1	-	TRBD1	TGTGCCAGCTCACCGGGACAGGGACCGGTGGGCACTGAAGCTTTCTTT	CASSPGQGPVGTEAFF
TRBV7-9	TRBJ2-1	-	TRBD2	TGTGCCAGCAGCTTATACAGGCTAGCGGGGGCCCTTACCTACAATGAGCAGTTCTTC	CASSLYRLAGALTYNEQFF
TRBV21-1	TRBJ1-3	-	-	TGTGCCAGCAGCAAAGTCACAGACAAAGCTGGAAACACCATATATTTT	CASSKVTDKAGNTIYF
TRBV29-1	TRBJ1-1	-	-	TGCAGCGTTGACTACGATCCTGAAGCTTTCTTT	CSVDYDPEAFF
TRBV6-2/TRBV6-3	TRBJ2-1	once	-	TGTGCCAGCAGTTATACATGGGGGGTAAGCTCCTACAATGAGCAGTTCTTC	CASSYTWGVSSYNEQFF
TRBV5-1	TRBJ1-2	-	TRBD1	TGCGCCAGCAGCGTGGCGGGACAGGGTTTCGGCTACACCTTC	CASSVAGQGFGYTF
TRBV29-1	TRBJ1-2	-	TRBD1	TGCAGCGTCCACGGAGCCGGGACAGGGAATCTCTCCCATGGCTACACCTTC	CSVHGAGTGNLSHGYTF
TRBV15	TRBJ1-1	-	-	TGTGCCACCAGCAGAGACAGAGGGCGGGGAGAAGCTTTCTTT	CATSRDRGRGEAFF
TRBV19	TRBJ1-2	-	TRBD1	TGTGCCAGTAGTCCCAAGGGGGACAGGGCTAACTATGGCTACACCTTC	CASSPKGDRANYGYTF
TRBV15	TRBJ1-1	-	-	TGTGCCACCAGCAGAGCTGGGGGGTGGACTGGGGAAACTGAAGCTTTCTTT	CATSRAGGWTGETEAFF
TRBV6-5	TRBJ1-1	-	-	TGTGCCAGCAGGGGACCCCGGGAGGGGAACACTGAAGCTTTCTTT	CASRGPREGNTEAFF
TRBV28	TRBJ2-7	-	TRBD2	TGTGCCAGCAGTTTAATGGGAGGAGCGGGGTCCTTCTACGAGCAGTACTTC	CASSLMGGAGSFYEQYF
TRBV5-4	TRBJ1-3	-	-	TGTGCCAGCAGCTTCCCTCCTGGAAACACCATATATTTT	CASSFPPGNTIYF
TRBV20-1	TRBJ1-4	-	TRBD1	TGCAGTGCAAGTCCCGGGACAGGAACTAATGAAAAACTGTTTTTT	CSASPGTGTNEKLFF
TRBV29-1	TRBJ2-3	-	-	TGCAGCGTTGAAGACCGGAGGGGGCCGGCAGATACGCAGTATTTT	CSVEDRRGPADTQYF
TRBV6-5	TRBJ2-2	-	TRBD1	TGTGCCAGCAGTTTCAGACAGGGGAACACCGGGGAGCTGTTTTTT	CASSFRQGNTGELFF
TRBV6-4	TRBJ2-5	-	-	TGTGCCAGCAGTGACGTTGACAAGAATCAAGAGACCCAGTACTTC	CASSDVDKNQETQYF